This TCR beta chain was observed in a study of CXCR3-negative and CXCR3-positive naive CD8 T cells (dated by TCRdb to the late 2010s). At the level of the whole study: In total, roughly 150 million TRB reads were obtained, or roughly 1.5 +/- 0.3 million reads per library. Diversity and physicochemical repertoire analyses were performed on around ten donors pooled from two independent experiments. For the TRBV-TRBJ cluster analysis, the naive subsets came from roughly 5 donors, while the memory cells came from 3 donors.

The investigation overall reported the following: Repertoire diversity was comparably high in both naive subsets but much lower in memory CD8+ T cells. Surface CD5, linked to self-reactivity in mice, was comparable between naive subsets; TCR interaction strength was therefore also inferred from TRB CDR3 physicochemical properties. Within the same donor, TRBV-TRBJ usage looked similar between naive CXCR3-negative and CXCR3-positive cells, but memory cells had distinct patterns. Compared with CXCR3-negative naive cells, CXCR3-positive naive cells had TRB CDR3s with higher hydrophobicity (lower Kidera factor 4), lower energy, and higher strength and volume indices. Freshly isolated PBMCs were used for most assays because CXCR3 expression partially decreased after cryopreservation.

The CDR3 measures 15 amino acids from cysteine to phenylalanine. The protein alone is recorded here. Based on the germline V gene, the CDR1 and CDR2 sequences are SGHRS and YFSETQ. Worth noting for this clonotype: Its antigen target is currently unknown.

TCRdb names NextSeq 550 as the instrument used. The Human TCR Profiling Kit (MiLaboratory) was used to make UMI-labeled 5' RACE TRB cDNA libraries. The full amount of extracted RNA was used for cDNA synthesis, and the full amount of resulting cDNA was used for PCR amplification. Libraries were prepared in parallel with an identical number of PCR cycles. Per the source publication's procedure: MIGEC and MiXCR extracted about 50,000 +/- 10,000 unique UMI-labeled TRB cDNA molecules per library, requiring at least two reads per UMI. On average, each library contained approximately 40,000 +/- 10,000 functional in-frame TRB CDR3 nucleotide clonotypes without stop codons. After each sample was downsampled to 5000 UMI-labeled TRB molecules, VDJtools was used to calculate diversity metrics such as normalized Shannon-Wiener and Chao1. VDJtools computed clonotype-size-weighted physicochemical properties of the central five CDR3 residues: interaction energy, strength, volume and Kidera factor 4. Each CDR3 protein sequence appears as one entry after TCRdb reprocessed the reads, and no DNA is included. These V and J calls originate from TCRdb's pipeline instead of the authors' own analysis. The data table for this sample lists 150,000 to 160,000 distinct CDR3 sequences. Jointly, the top ten make up nearly 0.5% of the sample.

For every CD8+ T cell subset, fewer than 350,000 cells were flow-sorted straight into RLT lysis buffer, and each subset was sorted in triplicate. Naive CD8+ T cells were defined stringently as CD45RO-CCR7+CD27+CD95- to exclude memory contaminants. Peripheral blood mononuclear cells were isolated from buffy coats by standard density gradient centrifugation. A FACSAria III was used to flow-sort naive CD8+ T cells into CXCR3-negative and CXCR3-positive populations. Total RNA was extracted from sorted cells using an RNeasy Mini Kit. The TCR sequence derives from a human donor in good health. Some clones in this sample may be carry-over from other donors' samples. Sequenced: naive CXCR3+ CD8+ T cells from blood. The cell subset or site label of this sample denotes: CD45RO-CCR7+CD27+CD95- naive CD8+ T cells expressing CXCR3 (TNR3+). The chain uses TRBV5-1 and TRBJ1-1; TCRdb's D call of TRBD1 is untestable without DNA. The CDR3 region reads CASSLGQGLNIEAFF.